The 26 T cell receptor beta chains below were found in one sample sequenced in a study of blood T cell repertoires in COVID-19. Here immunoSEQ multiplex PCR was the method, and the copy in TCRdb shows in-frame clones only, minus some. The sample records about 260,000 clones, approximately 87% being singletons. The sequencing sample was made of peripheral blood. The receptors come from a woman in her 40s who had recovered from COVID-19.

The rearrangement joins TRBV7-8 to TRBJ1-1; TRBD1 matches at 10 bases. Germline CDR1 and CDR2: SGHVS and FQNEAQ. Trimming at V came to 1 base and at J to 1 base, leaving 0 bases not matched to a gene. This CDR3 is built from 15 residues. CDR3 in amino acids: CASSLGTGGNTEAFF. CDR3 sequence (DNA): TGTGCCAGCAGCTTAGGGACAGGGGGGAACACTGAAGCTTTCTTT.

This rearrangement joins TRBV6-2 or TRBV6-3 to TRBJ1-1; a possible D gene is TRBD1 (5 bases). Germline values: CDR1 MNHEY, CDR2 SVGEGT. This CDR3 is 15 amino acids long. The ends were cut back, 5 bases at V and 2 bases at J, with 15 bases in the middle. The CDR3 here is CASSHHFGANTEAFF. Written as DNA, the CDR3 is TGTGCCAGCAGTCACCACTTTGGGGCCAACACTGAAGCTTTCTTT.

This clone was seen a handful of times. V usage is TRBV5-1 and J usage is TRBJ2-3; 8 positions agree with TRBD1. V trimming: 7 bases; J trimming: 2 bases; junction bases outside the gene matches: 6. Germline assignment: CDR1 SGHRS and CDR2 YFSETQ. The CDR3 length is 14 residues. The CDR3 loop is CASHPGQVTDTQYF. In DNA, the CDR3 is TGCGCCAGCCACCCGGGACAGGTCACAGATACGCAGTATTTT.

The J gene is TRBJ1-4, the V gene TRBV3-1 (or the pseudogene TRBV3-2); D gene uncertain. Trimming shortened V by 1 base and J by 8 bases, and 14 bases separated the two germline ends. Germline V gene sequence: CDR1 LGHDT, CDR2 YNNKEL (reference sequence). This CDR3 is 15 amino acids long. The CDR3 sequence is CASSQVGSPGEKLFF. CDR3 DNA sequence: TGTGCCAGCAGCCAAGTGGGCAGTCCAGGAGAAAAACTGTTTTTT.

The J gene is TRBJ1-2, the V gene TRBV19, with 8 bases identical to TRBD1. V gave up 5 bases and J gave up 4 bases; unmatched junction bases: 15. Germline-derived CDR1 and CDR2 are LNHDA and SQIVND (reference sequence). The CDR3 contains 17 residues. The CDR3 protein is CASSPGGTLPRSYGYTF. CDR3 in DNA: TGTGCCAGTAGTCCAGGGGGCACCCTGCCAAGATCCTATGGCTACACCTTC.

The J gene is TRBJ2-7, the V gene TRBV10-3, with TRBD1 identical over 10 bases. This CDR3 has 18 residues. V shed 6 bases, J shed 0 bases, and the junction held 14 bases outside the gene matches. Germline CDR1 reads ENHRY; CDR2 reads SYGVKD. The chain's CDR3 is CAISETGGARKNSYEQYF. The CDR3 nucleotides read TGTGCCATCAGCGAGACAGGGGGCGCGCGGAAGAACTCCTACGAGCAGTACTTC.

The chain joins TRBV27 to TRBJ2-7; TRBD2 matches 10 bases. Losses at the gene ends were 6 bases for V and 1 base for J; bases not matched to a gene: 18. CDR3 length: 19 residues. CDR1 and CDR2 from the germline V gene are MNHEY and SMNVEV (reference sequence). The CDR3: CASRPMGPGLAVSSYEQYF. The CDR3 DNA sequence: TGTGCCAGCAGACCTATGGGCCCCGGACTAGCGGTCTCTTCCTACGAGCAGTACTTC.

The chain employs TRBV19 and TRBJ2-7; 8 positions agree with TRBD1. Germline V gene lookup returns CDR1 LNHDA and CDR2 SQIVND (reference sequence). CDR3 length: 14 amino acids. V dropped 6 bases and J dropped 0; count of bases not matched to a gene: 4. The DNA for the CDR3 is TGTGCCAGTAGATCCGACAGGGGCTCCTACGAGCAGTACTTC. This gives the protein CASRSDRGSYEQYF.

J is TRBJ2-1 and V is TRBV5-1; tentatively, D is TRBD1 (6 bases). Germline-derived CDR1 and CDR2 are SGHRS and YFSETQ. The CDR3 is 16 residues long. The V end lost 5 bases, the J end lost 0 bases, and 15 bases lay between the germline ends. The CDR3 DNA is TGCGCCAGCAGACTCGAGGGGGTAAGCTCCTACAATGAGCAGTTCTTC. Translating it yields CASRLEGVSSYNEQFF.

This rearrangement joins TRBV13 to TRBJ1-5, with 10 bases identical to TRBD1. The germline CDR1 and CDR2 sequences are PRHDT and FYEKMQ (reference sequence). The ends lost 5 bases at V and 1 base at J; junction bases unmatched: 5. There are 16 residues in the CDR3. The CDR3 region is CASSTRGQGSNQPQHF. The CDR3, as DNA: TGTGCCAGCAGCACTAGGGGACAGGGGAGCAATCAGCCCCAGCATTTT. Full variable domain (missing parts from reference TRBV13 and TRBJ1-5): AAGVIQSPRHLIKEKRETATLKCYPIPRHDTVYWYQQGPGQDPQFLISFYEKMQSDKGSIPDRFSAQQFSDYHSELNMSSLELGDSALYFCASSTRGQGSNQPQHFGDGTRLSIL.

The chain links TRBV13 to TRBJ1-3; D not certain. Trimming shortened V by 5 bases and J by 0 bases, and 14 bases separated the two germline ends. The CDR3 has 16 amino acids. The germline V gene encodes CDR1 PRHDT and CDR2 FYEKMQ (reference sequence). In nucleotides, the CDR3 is TGTGCCAGCAGCCAACCCCTCCCGAGCTCTGGAAACACCATATATTTT. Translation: CASSQPLPSSGNTIYF. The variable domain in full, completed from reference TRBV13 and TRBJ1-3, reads AAGVIQSPRHLIKEKRETATLKCYPIPRHDTVYWYQQGPGQDPQFLISFYEKMQSDKGSIPDRFSAQQFSDYHSELNMSSLELGDSALYFCASSQPLPSSGNTIYFGEGSWLTVV.

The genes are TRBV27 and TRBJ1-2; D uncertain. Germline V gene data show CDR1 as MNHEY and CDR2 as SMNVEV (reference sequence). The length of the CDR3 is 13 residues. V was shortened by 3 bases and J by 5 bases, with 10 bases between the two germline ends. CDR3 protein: CASSLTALYGYTF. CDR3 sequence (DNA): TGTGCCAGCAGTTTGACTGCTCTTTATGGCTACACCTTC.

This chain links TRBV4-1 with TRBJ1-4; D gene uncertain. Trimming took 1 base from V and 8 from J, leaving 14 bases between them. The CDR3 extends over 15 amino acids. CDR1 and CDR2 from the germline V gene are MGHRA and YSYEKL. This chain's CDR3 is CASSQVPFTGEKLFF. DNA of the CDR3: TGCGCCAGCAGCCAAGTTCCCTTTACCGGGGAAAAACTGTTTTTT.

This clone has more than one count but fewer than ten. The chain's CDR3 is CASSVGQGAGGYTF. In nucleotides, the CDR3 is TGTGCCAGCAGCGTAGGACAGGGGGCTGGGGGCTACACCTTC. The chain links TRBV9 to TRBJ1-2; 10 bases are a match to TRBD1. CDR1 is SGDLS and CDR2 is YYNGEE in the germline V gene. V was pared by 0 bases and J by 8 bases, with 4 bases of the junction left unmatched. This CDR3 is built from 14 residues.

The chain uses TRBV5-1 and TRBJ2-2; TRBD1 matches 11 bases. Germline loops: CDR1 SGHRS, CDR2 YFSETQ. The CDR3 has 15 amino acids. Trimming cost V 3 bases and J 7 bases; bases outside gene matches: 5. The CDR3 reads CASSSGQGAIGELFF. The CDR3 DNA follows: TGCGCCAGCAGCTCCGGACAGGGGGCGATCGGGGAGCTGTTTTTT. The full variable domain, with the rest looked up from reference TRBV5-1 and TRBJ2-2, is KAGVTQTPRYLIKTRGQQVTLSCSPISGHRSVSWYQQTPGQGLQFLFEYFSETQRNKGNFPGRFSGRQFSNSRSEMNVSTLELGDSALYLCASSSGQGAIGELFFGEGSRLTVL.

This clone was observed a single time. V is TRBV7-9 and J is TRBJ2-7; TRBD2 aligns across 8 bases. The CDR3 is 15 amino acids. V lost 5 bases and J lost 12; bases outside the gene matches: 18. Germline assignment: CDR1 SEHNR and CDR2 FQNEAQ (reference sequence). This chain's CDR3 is CASSPGLAGPTEGYF. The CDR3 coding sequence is TGTGCCAGCAGCCCGGGGCTAGCGGGCCCCACGGAGGGGTACTTC.

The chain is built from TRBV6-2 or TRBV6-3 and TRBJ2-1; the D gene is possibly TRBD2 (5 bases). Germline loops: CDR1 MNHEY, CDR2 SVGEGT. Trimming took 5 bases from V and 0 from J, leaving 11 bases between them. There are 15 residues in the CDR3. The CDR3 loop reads CASSRIAPSYNEQFF. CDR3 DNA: TGTGCCAGCAGTAGGATAGCGCCCTCCTACAATGAGCAGTTCTTC.

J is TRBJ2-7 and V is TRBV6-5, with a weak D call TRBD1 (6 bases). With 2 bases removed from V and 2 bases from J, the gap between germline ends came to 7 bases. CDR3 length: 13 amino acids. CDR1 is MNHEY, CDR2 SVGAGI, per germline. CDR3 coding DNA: TGTGCCAGCAGTTACGGGGACACCTACGAGCAGTACTTC. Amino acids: CASSYGDTYEQYF.

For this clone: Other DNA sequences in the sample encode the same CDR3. As DNA, the CDR3 is TGTGCCAGCAGCCAACCAGGCTACGAGCAGTACTTC. It specifies CASSQPGYEQYF. The chain couples TRBV3-1 (or the pseudogene TRBV3-2) to TRBJ2-7; D uncertain. The CDR3 runs 12 residues. Germline lookup yields CDR1 LGHDT and CDR2 YNNKEL (reference sequence). The germline V and J ends were trimmed by 2 bases and 3 bases, with 5 bases remaining between them.

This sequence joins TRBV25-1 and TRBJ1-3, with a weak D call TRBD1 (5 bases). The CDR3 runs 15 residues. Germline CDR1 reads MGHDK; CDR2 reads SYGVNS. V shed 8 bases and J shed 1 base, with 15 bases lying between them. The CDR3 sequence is CASESLGGSGNTIYF. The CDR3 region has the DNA TGTGCCAGCGAGTCTTTGGGGGGTTCTGGAAACACCATATATTTT.

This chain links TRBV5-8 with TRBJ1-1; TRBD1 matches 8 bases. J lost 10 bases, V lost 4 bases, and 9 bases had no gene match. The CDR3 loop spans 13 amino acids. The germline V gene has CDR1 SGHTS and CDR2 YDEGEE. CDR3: CASSQDRAGAAFF. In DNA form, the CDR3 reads TGTGCCAGCAGCCAGGACAGGGCGGGCGCAGCTTTCTTT. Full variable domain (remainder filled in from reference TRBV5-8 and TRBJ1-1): EAGVTQSPTHLIKTRGQQATLRCSPISGHTSVYWYQQALGLGLQFLLWYDEGEERNRGNFPPRFSGRQFPNYSSELNVNALELEDSALYLCASSQDRAGAAFFGQGTRLTVV.

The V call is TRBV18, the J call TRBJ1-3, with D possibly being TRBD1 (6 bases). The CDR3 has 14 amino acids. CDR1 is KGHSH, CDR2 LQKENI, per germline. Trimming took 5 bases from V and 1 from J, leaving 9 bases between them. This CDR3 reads CASSGGYSGNTIYF. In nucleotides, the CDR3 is TGTGCCAGCTCAGGGGGCTATTCTGGAAACACCATATATTTT.

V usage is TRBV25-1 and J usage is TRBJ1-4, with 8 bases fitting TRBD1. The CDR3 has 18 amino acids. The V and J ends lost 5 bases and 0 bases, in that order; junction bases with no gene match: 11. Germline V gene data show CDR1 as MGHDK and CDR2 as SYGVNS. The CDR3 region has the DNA TGTGCCAGCAGTAGGCAGGGGGCTAATCTAGCAACTAATGAAAAACTGTTTTTT. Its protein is CASSRQGANLATNEKLFF.

The CDR3 loop reads CASSQDHLAGGVFF. The CDR3 bases are TGCGCCAGCAGCCAAGATCACTTGGCGGGGGGGGTGTTCTTC. The chain links TRBV4-3 to TRBJ2-1; 9 bases match TRBD2. J gave up 15 bases and V 0 bases, and 9 bases lay outside the gene matches. Germline CDR1 reads LGHNA; CDR2 reads YSLEER. This CDR3 has 14 amino acids.

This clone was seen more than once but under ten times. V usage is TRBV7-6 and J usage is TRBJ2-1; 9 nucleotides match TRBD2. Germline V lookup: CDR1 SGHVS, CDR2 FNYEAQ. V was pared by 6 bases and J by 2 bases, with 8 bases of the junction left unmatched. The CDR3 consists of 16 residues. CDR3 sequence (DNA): TGTGCCAGCAGTTCTACTAGCGGGCCTCCCTACAATGAGCAGTTCTTC. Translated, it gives CASSSTSGPPYNEQFF.

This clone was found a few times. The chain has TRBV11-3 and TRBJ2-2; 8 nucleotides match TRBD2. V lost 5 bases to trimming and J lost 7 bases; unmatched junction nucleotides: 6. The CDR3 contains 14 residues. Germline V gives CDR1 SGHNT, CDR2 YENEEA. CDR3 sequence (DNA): TGTGCCAGCAGCCGGGGGGGCGGTGGCGGGGAGCTGTTTTTT. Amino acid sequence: CASSRGGGGGELFF.